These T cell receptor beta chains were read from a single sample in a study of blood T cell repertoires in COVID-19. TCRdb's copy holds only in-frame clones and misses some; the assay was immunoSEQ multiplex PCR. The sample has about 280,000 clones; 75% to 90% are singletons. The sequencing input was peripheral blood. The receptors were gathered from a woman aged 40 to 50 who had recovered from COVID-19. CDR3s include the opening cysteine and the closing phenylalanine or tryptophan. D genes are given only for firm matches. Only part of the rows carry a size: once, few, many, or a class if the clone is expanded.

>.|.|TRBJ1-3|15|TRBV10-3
TGTGCCATCAGTGAAACGGGAAGCTCTGGAAACACCATATATTTT
CAISETGSSGNTIYF
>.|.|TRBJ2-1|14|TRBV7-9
TGTGCCAGCAGCTTTGATCAGCGCCACAATGAGCAGTTCTTC
CASSFDQRHNEQFF
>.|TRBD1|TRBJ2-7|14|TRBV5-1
TGCGCCAGCAGCACCGGACAGGCAACCTACGAGCAGTACTTC
CASSTGQATYEQYF
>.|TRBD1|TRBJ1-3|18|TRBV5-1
TGCGCCAGCAGCGAGGGGACAGGGAGCTTGGAGGGTGGAAACACCATATATTTT
CASSEGTGSLEGGNTIYF
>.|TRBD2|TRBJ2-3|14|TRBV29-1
TGCAGCGTTGCCTGGGGGACTAGCGATGATACGCAGTATTTT
CSVAWGTSDDTQYF
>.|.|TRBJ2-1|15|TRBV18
TGTGCCAGCTCACCAGGGCAGGGCTCTCGGAATGAGCAGTTCTTC
CASSPGQGSRNEQFF
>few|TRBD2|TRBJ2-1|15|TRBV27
TGTGCCAGCAGTTTCCTGGGACTAGCGGACAATGAGCAGTTCTTC
CASSFLGLADNEQFF
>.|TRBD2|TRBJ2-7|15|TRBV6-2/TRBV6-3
TGTGCCAGCAGTTACAGCGGGGAAAGCTCCTACGAGCAGTACTTC
CASSYSGESSYEQYF
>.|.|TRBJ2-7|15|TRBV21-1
TGTGCCAGCAGCAAAGTTGACAGTCACTACTACGAGCAGTACTTC
CASSKVDSHYYEQYF
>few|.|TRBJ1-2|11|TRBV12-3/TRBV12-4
TGTGCCAGCCGGTCCGGGTCCGGCTACACCTTC
CASRSGSGYTF
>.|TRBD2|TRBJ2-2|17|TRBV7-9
TGTGCCAGCAGCCCAAGTGGGAGGGCTTGGAACACCGGGGAGCTGTTTTTT
CASSPSGRAWNTGELFF
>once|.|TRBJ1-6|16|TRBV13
TGTGCCAGCAGCTTAGGCCTGGTCCAGGGTAATTCACCCCTCCACTTT
CASSLGLVQGNSPLHF
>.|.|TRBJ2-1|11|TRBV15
TGTGCCACCAGCGGGTGGGGGCAGCAGTTCTTC
CATSGWGQQFF
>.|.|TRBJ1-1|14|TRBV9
TGTGCCAGCAGCGTGGGCCTCGAGGGCACTGAAGCTTTCTTT
CASSVGLEGTEAFF
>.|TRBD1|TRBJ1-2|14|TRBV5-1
TGCGCCAGCAGCTCGACAGGGGCGCAGGAGGGCTACACCTTC
CASSSTGAQEGYTF
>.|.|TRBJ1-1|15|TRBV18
TGTGCCAGCTCACAACGACAGCCCCTGAACACTGAAGCTTTCTTT
CASSQRQPLNTEAFF
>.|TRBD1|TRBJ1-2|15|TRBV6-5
TGTGCCAGCAGTTACGAGGGACAGGGGGCAGGAGGCTACACCTTC
CASSYEGQGAGGYTF
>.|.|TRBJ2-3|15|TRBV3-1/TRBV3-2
TGTGCCAGCAGCCTCAAAGAGGTCTTGACAGATACGCAGTATTTT
CASSLKEVLTDTQYF
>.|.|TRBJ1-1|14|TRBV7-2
TGTGCCAGCAGCTCTACTTGGCTGTCGGAGCAAGCTTTCTTT
CASSSTWLSEQAFF